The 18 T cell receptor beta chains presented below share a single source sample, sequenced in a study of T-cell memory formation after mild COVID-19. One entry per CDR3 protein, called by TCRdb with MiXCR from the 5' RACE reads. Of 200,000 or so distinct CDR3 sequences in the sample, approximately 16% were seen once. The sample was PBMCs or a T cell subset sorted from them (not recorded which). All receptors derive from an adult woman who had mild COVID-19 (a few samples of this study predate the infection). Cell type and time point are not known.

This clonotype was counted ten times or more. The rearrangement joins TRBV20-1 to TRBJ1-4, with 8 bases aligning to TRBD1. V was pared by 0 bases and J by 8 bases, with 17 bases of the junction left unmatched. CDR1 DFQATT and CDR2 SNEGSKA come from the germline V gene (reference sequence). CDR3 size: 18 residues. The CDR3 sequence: CSARDRGQARRGGEKLFF. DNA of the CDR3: TGCAGTGCTAGAGATCGGGGACAGGCTCGCCGTGGAGGAGAAAAACTGTTTTTT.

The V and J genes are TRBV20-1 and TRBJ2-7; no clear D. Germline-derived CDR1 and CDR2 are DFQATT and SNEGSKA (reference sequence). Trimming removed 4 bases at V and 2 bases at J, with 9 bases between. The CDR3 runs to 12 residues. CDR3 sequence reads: CSANDATYEQYF. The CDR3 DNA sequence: TGCAGTGCTAACGACGCAACCTACGAGCAGTACTTC.

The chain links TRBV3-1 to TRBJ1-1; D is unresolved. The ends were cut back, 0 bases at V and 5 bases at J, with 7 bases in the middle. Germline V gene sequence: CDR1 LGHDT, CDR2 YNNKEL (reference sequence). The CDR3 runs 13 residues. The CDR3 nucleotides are TGTGCCAGCAGCCAAGAAGGAATAACTGAAGCTTTCTTT. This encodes CASSQEGITEAFF. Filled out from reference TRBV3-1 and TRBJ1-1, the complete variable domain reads DTAVSQTPKYLVTQMGNDKSIKCEQNLGHDTMYWYKQDSKKFLKIMFSYNNKELIINETVPNRFSPKSPDKAHLNLHINSLELGDSAVYFCASSQEGITEAFFGQGTRLTVV.

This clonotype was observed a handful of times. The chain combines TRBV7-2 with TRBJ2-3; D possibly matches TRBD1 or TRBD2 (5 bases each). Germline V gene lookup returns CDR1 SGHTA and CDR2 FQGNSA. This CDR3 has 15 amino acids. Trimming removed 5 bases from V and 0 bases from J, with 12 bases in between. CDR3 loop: CASSVQRDSTDTQYF. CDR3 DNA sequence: TGTGCCAGCAGCGTACAGAGGGACAGCACAGATACGCAGTATTTT.

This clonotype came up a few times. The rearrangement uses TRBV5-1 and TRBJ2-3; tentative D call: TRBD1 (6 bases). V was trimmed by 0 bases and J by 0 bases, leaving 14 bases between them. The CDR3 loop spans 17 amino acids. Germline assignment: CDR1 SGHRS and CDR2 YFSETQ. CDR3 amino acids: CASSLVPTGKSTDTQYF. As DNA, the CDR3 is TGCGCCAGCAGCTTGGTTCCAACAGGGAAAAGCACAGATACGCAGTATTTT.

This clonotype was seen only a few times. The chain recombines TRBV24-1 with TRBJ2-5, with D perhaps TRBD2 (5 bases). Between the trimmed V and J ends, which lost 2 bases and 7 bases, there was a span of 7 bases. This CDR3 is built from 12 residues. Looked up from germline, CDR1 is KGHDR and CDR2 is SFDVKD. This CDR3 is CATSDWAGTQYF. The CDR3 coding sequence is TGTGCCACCAGTGATTGGGCGGGGACCCAGTACTTC.

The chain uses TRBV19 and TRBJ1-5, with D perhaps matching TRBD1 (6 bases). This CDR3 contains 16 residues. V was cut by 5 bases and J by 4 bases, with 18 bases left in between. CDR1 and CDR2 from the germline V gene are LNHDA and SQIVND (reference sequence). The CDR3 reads CASSPPKGQTNQPQHF. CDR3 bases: TGTGCCAGTAGTCCCCCAAAAGGACAGACAAATCAGCCCCAGCATTTT.

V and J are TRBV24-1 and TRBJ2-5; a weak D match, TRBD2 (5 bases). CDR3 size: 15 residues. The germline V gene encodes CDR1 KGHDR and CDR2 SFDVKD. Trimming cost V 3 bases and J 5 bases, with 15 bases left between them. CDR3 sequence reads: CATSDPPGTKETQYF. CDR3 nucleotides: TGTGCCACCAGTGATCCCCCGGGAACGAAGGAGACCCAGTACTTC.

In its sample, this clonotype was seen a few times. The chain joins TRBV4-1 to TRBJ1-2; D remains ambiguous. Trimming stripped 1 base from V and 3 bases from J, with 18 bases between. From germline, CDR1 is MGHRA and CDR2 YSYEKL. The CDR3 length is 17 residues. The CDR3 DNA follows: TGCGCCAGCAGCCAAGGACCCTGGGCGAGGTTAGACTATGGCTACACCTTC. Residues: CASSQGPWARLDYGYTF.

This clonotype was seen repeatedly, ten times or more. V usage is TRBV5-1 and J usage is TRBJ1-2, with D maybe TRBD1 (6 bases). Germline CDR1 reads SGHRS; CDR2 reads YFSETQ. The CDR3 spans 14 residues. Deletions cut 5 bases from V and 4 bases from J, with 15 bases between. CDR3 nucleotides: TGCGCCAGCAGTAAGGAGGGGGGTTCCTATGGCTACACCTTC. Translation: CASSKEGGSYGYTF.

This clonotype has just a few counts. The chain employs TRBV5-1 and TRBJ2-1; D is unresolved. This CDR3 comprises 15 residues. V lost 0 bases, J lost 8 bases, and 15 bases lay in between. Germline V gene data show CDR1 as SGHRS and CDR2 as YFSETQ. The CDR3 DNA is TGCGCCAGCAGCTTGGCGAGTCCGGGCGGCCATGAGCAGTTCTTC. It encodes CASSLASPGGHEQFF.

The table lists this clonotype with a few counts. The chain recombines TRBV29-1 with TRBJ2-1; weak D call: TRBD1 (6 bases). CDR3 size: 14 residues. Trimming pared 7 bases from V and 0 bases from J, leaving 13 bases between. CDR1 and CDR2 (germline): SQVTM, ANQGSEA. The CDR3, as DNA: TGCAGCGCCCTACAGGGCACCTCCTACAATGAGCAGTTCTTC. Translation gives CSALQGTSYNEQFF.

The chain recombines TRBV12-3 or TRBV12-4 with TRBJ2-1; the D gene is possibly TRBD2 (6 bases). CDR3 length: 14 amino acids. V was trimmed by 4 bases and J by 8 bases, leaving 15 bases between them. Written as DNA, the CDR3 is TGTGCCAGCAGTTCTCACGGGAGTAGGTATGAGCAGTTCTTC. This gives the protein CASSSHGSRYEQFF.

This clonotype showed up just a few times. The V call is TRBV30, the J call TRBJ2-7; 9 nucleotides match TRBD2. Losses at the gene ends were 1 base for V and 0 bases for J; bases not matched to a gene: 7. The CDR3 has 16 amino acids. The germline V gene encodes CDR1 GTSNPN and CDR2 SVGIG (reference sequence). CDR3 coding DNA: TGTGCCTGGAGTGCTATAAGACTAGCGGCCTCCTACGAGCAGTACTTC. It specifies CAWSAIRLAASYEQYF.

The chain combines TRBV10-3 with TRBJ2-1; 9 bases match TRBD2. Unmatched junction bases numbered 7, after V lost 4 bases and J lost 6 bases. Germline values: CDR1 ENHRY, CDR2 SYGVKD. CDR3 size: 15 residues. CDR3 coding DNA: TGTGCCATCAGTGTATTAGCGGGGGTGTCCAATGAGCAGTTCTTC. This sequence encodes CAISVLAGVSNEQFF.

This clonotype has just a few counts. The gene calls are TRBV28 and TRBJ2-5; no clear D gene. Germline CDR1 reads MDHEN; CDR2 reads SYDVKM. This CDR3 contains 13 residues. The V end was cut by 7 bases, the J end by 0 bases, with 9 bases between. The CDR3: CASKFNHQETQYF. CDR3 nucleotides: TGTGCCAGCAAGTTTAATCACCAAGAGACCCAGTACTTC. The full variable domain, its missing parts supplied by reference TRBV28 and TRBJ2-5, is DVKVTQSSRYLVKRTGEKVFLECVQDMDHENMFWYRQDPGLGLRLIYFSYDVKMKEKGDIPEGYSVSREKKERFSLILESASTNQTSMYLCASKFNHQETQYFGPGTRLLVL.

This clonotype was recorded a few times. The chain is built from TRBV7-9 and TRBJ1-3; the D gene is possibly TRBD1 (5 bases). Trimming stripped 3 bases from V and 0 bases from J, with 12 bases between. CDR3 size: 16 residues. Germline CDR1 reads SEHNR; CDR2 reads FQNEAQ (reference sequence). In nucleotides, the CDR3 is TGTGCCAGCAGCTTTGAGGGGTTTGGCTCTGGAAACACCATATATTTT. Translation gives CASSFEGFGSGNTIYF.

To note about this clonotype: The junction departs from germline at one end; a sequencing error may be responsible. The CDR3 DNA follows: TGTGCCAGCAGGGAAGGGACCTTGGCGGGGGAACCCTCCGAGCAGTACTTC. This translates into CASREGTLAGEPSEQYF. V is TRBV6-1 and J is TRBJ2-7, with 7 nucleotides matching TRBD2. Germline V gene data show CDR1 as MNHNS and CDR2 as SASEGT. CDR3 size: 17 residues.